This T cell receptor (beta chain) is from a study of control samples from healthy donors and cancer patients. V lost 5 bases and J lost 4, with 14 bases in between. The CDR3 sequence is 15 residues long. Germline V gene data show CDR1 as ENHRY and CDR2 as SYGVKD. Sequencing was performed with immunoSEQ multiplex PCR; in TCRdb, only in-frame clones are kept and a portion is missing. The sample holds fewer than 300,000 clones, roughly 80% seen once. This chain joins TRBV10-3 and TRBJ1-4; weak D call: TRBD1 (6 bases). The receptor comes from a woman between 55 and 75 years old with lung cancer. Source material: PBMCs. In DNA, the CDR3 is TGTGCCATCAGTATAACCAGGGGCCTTAATGAAAAACTGTTTTTT. It codes for CAISITRGLNEKLFF.